The text below deals with one T cell receptor (beta chain). Its antigen is not known. MiXCR was run by TCRdb on the reads, yielding one entry per CDR3 protein. Among over 250,000 distinct CDR3 sequences listed, 22% were seen once. The germline V gene encodes CDR1 LNHDA and CDR2 SQIVND (reference sequence). This CDR3 has 13 residues. Trimming shortened V by 0 bases and J by 11 bases, and 11 bases separated the two germline ends. The data derive from a study of T cell repertoires in cytomegalovirus infection. At the level of the study: Based on public TCR beta signatures, there were indications of CMV infection and of a matching HLA type.

General study findings and limits: Carriers of CMV and the relevant HLA type were discriminated by public TCR beta frequency. There were HLA-C-restricted CMV-specific TCR beta clonotypes dominating the ex vivo response.

This specimen was cultured PBMCs, taken from culture after CMV antigen stimulation. J is TRBJ2-1 and V is TRBV19; D is unclear. The receptor's source is a human donor in good health (CMV status not recorded). Some clones in this sample may be carry-over from other donors' samples. This CDR3 reads CASSIDVEHKQFF. In DNA form, the CDR3 reads TGTGCCAGTAGTATAGATGTCGAGCACAAGCAGTTCTTC.